This entry concerns a single TCR beta chain. What it binds is unknown. The CDR3 totals 15 residues. Germline CDR1 and CDR2: DFQATT and SNEGSKA (reference sequence). This record belongs to a study of blood T cells in healthy people across ages. With a J-beta primer mix and a sample-barcoded 5' primer, a second PCR ran 7 to 11 cycles. In TCRdb, the 5' RACE reads were re-called with MiXCR into one record per CDR3 protein. The repertoire consists of 1.5 million to 1.8 million distinct CDR3 sequences, with 40% to 45% occurring once and the leading ten covering over 3.5%. Regarding the study as a whole: As age increased, TCR beta diversity per million T cells fell in a roughly linear fashion.

The receptor's source is a woman under 30 in good health. J is TRBJ2-7 and V is TRBV20-1, with 8 bases aligning to TRBD1. The J call may be faulty, since TRBJ2-4 better matches the DNA end. The specimen sequenced was blood. For the CDR3, the DNA is TGCAGTGCTCAAATACAGGGGGAGGACAAAAACATTCAGTACTTC. It encodes CSAQIQGEDKNIQYF.